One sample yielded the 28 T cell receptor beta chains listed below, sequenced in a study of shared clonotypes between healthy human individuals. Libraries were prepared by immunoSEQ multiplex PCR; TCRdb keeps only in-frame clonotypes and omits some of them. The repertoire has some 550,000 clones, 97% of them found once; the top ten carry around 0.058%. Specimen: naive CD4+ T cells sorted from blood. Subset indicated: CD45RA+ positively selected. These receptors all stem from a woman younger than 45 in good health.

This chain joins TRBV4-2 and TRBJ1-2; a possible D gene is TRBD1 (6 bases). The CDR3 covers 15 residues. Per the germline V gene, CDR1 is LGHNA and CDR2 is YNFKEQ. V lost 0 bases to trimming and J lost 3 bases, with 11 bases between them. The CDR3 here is CASSQEGALYYGYTF. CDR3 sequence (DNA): TGTGCCAGCAGCCAAGAGGGGGCTCTGTACTATGGCTACACCTTC.

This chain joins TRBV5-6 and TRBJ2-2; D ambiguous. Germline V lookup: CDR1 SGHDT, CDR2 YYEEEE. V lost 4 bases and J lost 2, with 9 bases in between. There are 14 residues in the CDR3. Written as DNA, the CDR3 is TGTGCCAGCAGCCCAGACTTAAACACCGGGGAGCTGTTTTTT. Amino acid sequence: CASSPDLNTGELFF.

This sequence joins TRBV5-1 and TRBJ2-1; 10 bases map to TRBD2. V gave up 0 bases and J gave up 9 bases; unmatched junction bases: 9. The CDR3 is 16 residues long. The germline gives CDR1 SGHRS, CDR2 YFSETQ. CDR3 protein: CASSLDPGTSAFEQFF. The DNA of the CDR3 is TGCGCCAGCAGCTTGGACCCAGGGACTAGCGCTTTTGAGCAGTTCTTC.

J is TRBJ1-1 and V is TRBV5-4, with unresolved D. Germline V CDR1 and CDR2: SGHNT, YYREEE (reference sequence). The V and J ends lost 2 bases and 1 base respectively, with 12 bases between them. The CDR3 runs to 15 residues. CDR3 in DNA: TGTGCCAGCAGCTTTCTGGCAGGAAGGAACACTGAAGCTTTCTTT. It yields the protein CASSFLAGRNTEAFF. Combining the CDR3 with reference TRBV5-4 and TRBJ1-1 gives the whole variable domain ETGVTQSPTHLIKTRGQQVTLRCSSQSGHNTVSWYQQALGQGPQFIFQYYREEENGRGNFPPRFSGLQFPNYSSELNVNALELDDSALYLCASSFLAGRNTEAFFGQGTRLTVV.

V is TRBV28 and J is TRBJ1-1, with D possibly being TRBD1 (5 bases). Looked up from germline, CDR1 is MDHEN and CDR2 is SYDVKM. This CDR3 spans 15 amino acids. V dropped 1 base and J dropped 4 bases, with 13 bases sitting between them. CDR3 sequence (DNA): TGTGCCAGCAGTTTATTGGTGAGAAGGGGCACTGAAGCTTTCTTT. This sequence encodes CASSLLVRRGTEAFF.

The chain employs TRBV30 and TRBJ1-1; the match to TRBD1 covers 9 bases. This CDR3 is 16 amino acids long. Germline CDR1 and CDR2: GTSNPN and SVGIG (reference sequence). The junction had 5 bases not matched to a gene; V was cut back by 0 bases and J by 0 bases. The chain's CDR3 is CAWSVPGQGLNTEAFF. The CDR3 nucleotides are TGTGCCTGGAGTGTACCCGGACAGGGGTTGAACACTGAAGCTTTCTTT.

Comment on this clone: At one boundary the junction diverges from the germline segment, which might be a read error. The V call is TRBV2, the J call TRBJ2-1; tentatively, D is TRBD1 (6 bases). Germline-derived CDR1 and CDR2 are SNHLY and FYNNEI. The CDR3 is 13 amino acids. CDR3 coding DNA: TGTGTCAGCGGCAGGGGCTCCTACAATGAGCAGTTCTTC. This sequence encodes CVSGRGSYNEQFF.

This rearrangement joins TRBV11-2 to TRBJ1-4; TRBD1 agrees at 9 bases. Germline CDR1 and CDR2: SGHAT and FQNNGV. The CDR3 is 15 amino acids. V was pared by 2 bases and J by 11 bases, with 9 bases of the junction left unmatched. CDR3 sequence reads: CASSLTSGTGQKLFF. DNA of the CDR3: TGTGCCAGCAGCTTAACCTCCGGGACAGGGCAGAAACTGTTTTTT.

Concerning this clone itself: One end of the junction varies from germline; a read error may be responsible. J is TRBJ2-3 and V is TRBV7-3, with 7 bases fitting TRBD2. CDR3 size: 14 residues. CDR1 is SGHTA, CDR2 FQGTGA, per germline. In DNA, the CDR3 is TGTGCCAGCAGCCTAACGGGGGGACCAGATACGCAGTATTTT. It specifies CASSLTGGPDTQYF.

The CDR3 DNA is TGTGCCAGCAGCGCCCGGGGGCCATTCTCCTACGAGCAGTACTTC. This codes for CASSARGPFSYEQYF. The V gene is TRBV7-9, the J gene TRBJ2-7; the D gene could be TRBD1 or TRBD2 (6 bases each). V gave up 5 bases and J gave up 0 bases, with 14 bases separating them. The germline V gene encodes CDR1 SEHNR and CDR2 FQNEAQ (reference sequence). CDR3 size: 15 residues.

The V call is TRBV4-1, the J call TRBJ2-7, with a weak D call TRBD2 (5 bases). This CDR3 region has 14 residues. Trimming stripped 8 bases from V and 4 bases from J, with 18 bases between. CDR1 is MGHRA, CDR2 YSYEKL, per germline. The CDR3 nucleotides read TGCGCCAGCTCACTGGGCCTAGCAGATTACGAGCAGTACTTC. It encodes CASSLGLADYEQYF.

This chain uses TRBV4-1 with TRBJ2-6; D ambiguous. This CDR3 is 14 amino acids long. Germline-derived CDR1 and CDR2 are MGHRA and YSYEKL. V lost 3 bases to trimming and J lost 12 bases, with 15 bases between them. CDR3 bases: TGCGCCAGCAGCCATCCCGGAGAGTCCCCCGTCCTGACTTTC. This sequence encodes CASSHPGESPVLTF.

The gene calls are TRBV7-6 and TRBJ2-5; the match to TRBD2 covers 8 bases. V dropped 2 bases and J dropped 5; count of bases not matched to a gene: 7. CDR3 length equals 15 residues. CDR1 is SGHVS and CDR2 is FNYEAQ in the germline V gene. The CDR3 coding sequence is TGTGCCAGCAGCTTAAGGCGGGGGGTGGAGGAGACCCAGTACTTC. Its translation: CASSLRRGVEETQYF.

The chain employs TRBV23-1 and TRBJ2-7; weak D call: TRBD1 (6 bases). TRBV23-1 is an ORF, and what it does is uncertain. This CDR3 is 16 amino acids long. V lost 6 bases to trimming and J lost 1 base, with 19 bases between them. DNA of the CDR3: TGCGCCAGCAGGCTACCGGGACACCCTGCTTCCTACGAGCAGTACTTC. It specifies CASRLPGHPASYEQYF.

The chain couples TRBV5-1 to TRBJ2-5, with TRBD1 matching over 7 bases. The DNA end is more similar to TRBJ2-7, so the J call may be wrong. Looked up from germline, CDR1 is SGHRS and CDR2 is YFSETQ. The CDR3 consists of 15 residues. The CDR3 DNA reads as TGCGCCAGCAGGCGCTCACATGGGGACAGCTACGAGCAGTACTTC. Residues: CASRRSHGDSYEQYF.

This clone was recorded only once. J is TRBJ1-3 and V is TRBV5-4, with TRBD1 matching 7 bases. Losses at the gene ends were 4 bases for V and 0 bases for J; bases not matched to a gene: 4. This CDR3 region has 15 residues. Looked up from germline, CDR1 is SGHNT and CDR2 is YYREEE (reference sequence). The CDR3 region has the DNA TGTGCCAGCAGCCCACGGGACAGCTCTGGAAACACCATATATTTT. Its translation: CASSPRDSSGNTIYF.

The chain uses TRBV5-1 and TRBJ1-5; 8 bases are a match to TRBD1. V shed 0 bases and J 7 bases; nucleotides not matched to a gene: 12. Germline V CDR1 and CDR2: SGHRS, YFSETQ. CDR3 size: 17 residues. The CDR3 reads CASSLVAWQGARQPQHF. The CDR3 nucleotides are TGCGCCAGCAGCTTGGTTGCATGGCAGGGGGCACGACAGCCCCAGCATTTT.

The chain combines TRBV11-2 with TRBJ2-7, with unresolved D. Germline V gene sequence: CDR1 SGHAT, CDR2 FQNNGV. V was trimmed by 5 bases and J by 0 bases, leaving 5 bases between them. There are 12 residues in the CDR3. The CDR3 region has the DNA TGTGCCAGCAGCCCAGTCTCCTACGAGCAGTACTTC. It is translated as CASSPVSYEQYF.

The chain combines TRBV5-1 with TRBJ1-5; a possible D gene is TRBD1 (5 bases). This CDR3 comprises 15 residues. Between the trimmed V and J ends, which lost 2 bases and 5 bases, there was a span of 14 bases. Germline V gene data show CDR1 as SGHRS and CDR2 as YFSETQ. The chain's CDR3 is CASSLFGGLDQPQHF. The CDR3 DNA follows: TGCGCCAGCAGCTTATTCGGGGGACTAGATCAGCCCCAGCATTTT. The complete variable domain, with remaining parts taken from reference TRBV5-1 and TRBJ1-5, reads KAGVTQTPRYLIKTRGQQVTLSCSPISGHRSVSWYQQTPGQGLQFLFEYFSETQRNKGNFPGRFSGRQFSNSRSEMNVSTLELGDSALYLCASSLFGGLDQPQHFGDGTRLSIL.

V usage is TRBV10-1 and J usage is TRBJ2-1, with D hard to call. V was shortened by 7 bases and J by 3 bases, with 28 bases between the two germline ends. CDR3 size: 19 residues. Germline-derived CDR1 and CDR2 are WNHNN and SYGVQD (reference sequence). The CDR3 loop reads CASTLPRNTKHTYYNEQFF. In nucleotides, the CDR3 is TGCGCCAGCACCCTCCCGCGGAACACCAAACACACATACTACAATGAGCAGTTCTTC.

The CDR3 region has the DNA TGTGCCAGCAGCTTGAAGGTCTTTGCCGGCGGGACGCGACTGAATGAGCAGTTCTTC. It translates to CASSLKVFAGGTRLNEQFF. The V call is TRBV5-4, the J call TRBJ2-1; weak D call: TRBD2 (6 bases). The germline CDR1 and CDR2 sequences are SGHNT and YYREEE (reference sequence). V was trimmed by 1 base and J by 7 bases, leaving 27 bases between them. CDR3 length equals 19 residues. Combining the CDR3 with reference TRBV5-4 and TRBJ2-1 gives the whole variable domain ETGVTQSPTHLIKTRGQQVTLRCSSQSGHNTVSWYQQALGQGPQFIFQYYREEENGRGNFPPRFSGLQFPNYSSELNVNALELDDSALYLCASSLKVFAGGTRLNEQFFGPGTRLTVL.

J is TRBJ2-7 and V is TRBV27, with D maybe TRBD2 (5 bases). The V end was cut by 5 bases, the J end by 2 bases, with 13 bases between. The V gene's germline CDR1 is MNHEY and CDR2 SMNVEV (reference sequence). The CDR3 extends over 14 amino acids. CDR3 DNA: TGTGCCAGCAGTCCCCAGAGGGTCCCCTACGAGCAGTACTTC. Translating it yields CASSPQRVPYEQYF.

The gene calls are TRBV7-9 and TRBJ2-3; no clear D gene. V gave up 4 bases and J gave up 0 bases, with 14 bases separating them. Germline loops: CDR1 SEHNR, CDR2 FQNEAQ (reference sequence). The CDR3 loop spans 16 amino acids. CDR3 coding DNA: TGTGCCAGCAGCTCGCGGATGCAGCCTAGCACAGATACGCAGTATTTT. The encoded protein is CASSSRMQPSTDTQYF. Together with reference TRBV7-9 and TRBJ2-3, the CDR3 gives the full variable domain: DTGVSQNPRHKITKRGQNVTFRCDPISEHNRLYWYRQTLGQGPEFLTYFQNEAQLEKSRLLSDRFSAERPKGSFSTLEIQRTEQGDSAMYLCASSSRMQPSTDTQYFGPGTRLTVL.

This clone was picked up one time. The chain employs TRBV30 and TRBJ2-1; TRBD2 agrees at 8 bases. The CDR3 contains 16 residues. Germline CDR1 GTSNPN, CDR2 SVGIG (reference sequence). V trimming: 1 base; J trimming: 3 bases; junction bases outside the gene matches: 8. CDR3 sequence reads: CAWSGDGRAIYNEQFF. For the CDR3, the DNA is TGTGCCTGGAGTGGGGACGGGAGGGCCATCTACAATGAGCAGTTCTTC.

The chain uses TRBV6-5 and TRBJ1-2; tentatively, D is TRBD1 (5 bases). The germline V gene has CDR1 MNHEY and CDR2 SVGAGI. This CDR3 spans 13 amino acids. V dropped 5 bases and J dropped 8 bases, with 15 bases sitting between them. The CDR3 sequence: CASSGGGRRGYTF. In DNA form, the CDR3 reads TGTGCCAGCAGTGGCGGGGGTCGGCGGGGCTACACCTTC.

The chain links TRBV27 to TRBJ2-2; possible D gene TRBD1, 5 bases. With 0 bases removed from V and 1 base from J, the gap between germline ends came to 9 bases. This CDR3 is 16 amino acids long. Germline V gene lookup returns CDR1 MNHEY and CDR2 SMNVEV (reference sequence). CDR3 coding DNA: TGTGCCAGCAGTTTATCGGGGCGGAGGAACACCGGGGAGCTGTTTTTT. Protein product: CASSLSGRRNTGELFF.

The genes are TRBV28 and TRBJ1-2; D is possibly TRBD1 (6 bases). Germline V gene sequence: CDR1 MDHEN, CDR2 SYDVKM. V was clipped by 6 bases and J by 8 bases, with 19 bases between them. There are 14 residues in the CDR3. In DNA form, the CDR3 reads TGTGCCAGCAGCTCGGCCGTTGGGGGCGGCGGCTACACCTTC. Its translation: CASSSAVGGGGYTF.

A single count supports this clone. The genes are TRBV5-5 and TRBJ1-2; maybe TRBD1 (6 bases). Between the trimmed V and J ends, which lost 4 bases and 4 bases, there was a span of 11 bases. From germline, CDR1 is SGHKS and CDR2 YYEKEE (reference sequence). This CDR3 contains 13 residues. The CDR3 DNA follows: TGTGCCAGCAGCGGCGGGACACTCTATGGCTACACCTTC. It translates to CASSGGTLYGYTF.